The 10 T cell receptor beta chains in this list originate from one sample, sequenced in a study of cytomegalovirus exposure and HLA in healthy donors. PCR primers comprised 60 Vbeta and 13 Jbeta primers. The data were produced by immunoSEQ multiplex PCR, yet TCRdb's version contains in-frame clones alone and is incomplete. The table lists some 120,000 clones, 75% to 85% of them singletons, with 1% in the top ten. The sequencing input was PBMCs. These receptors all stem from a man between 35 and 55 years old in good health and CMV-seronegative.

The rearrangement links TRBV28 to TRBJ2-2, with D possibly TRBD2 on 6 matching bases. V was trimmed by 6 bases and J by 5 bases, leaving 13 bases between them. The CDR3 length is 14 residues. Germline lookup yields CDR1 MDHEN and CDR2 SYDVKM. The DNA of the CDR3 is TGTGCCAGCAGAACACACGGGGGTACCGGGGAGCTGTTTTTT. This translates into CASRTHGGTGELFF.

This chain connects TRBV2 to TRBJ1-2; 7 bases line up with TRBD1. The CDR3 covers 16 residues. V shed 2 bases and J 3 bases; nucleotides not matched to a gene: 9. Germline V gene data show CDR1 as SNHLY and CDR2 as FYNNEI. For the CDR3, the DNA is TGTGCCAGCAGTGAAATGGGGGGCAGGGGGGACTATGGCTACACCTTC. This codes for CASSEMGGRGDYGYTF.

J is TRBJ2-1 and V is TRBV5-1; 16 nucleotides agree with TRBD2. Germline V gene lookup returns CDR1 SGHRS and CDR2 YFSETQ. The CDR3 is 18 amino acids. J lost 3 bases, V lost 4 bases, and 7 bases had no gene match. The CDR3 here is CASSPGTSGGASYNEQFF. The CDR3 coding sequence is TGCGCCAGCAGCCCCGGGACTAGCGGGGGGGCCAGCTACAATGAGCAGTTCTTC.

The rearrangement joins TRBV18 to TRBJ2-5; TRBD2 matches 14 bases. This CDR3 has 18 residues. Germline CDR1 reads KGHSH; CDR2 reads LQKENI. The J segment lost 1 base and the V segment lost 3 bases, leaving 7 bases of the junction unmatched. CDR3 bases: TGTGCCAGCTCACCGCCGGGACTAGCGGGAGTGGGCCAAGAGACCCAGTACTTC. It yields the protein CASSPPGLAGVGQETQYF.

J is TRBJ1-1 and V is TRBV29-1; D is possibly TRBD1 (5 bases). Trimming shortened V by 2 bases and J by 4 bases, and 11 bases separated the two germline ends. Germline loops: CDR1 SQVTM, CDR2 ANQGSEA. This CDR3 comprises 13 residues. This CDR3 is CSVETGVGTEAFF. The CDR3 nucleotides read TGCAGCGTTGAAACGGGGGTAGGCACTGAAGCTTTCTTT.

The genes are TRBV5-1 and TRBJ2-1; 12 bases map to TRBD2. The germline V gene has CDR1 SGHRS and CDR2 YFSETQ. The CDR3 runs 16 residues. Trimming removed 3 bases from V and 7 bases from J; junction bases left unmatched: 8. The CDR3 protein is CASSSTSGRGGNEQFF. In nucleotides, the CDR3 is TGCGCCAGCAGCTCGACTAGCGGGAGAGGCGGGAATGAGCAGTTCTTC.

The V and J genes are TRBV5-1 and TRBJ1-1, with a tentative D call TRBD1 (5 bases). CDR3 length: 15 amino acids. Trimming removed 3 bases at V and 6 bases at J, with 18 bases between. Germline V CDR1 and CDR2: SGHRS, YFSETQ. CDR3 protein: CASSSYRGEKAEAFF. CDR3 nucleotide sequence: TGCGCCAGCAGCTCCTACCGGGGGGAAAAAGCTGAAGCTTTCTTT. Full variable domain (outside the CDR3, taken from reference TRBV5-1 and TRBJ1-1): KAGVTQTPRYLIKTRGQQVTLSCSPISGHRSVSWYQQTPGQGLQFLFEYFSETQRNKGNFPGRFSGRQFSNSRSEMNVSTLELGDSALYLCASSSYRGEKAEAFFGQGTRLTVV.

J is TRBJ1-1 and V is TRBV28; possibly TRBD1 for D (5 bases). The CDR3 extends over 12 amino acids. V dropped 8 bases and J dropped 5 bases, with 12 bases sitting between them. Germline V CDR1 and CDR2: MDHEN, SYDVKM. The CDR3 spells CASGGGGTEAFF. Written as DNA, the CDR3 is TGTGCCAGCGGGGGGGGAGGGACTGAAGCTTTCTTT.

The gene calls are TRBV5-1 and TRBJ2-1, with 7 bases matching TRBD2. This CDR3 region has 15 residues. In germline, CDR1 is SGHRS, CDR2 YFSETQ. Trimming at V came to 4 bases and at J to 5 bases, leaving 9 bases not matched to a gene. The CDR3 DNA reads TGCGCCAGCAGCAAGGACGGGAGGAGAAACAATGAGCAGTTCTTC. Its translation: CASSKDGRRNNEQFF. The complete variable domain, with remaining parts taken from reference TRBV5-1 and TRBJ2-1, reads KAGVTQTPRYLIKTRGQQVTLSCSPISGHRSVSWYQQTPGQGLQFLFEYFSETQRNKGNFPGRFSGRQFSNSRSEMNVSTLELGDSALYLCASSKDGRRNNEQFFGPGTRLTVL.

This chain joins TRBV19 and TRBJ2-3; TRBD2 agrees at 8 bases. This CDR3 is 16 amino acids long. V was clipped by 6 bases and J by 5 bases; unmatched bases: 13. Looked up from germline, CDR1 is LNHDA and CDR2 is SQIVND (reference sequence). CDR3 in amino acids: CASSPVGGEAGDTQYF. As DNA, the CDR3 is TGTGCCAGTAGCCCAGTCGGGGGGGAAGCAGGAGATACGCAGTATTTT.